The 4 T cell receptor beta chains reported below all come from one sample, sequenced in a study of CD8+ T cells in alopecia areata. RNA, once extracted, was reverse transcribed into cDNA for use as the sequencing template. Only in-frame clones appear in the TCRdb table, and some are missing; sequencing was by immunoSEQ multiplex PCR. The sample yields 150,000 or so clones, about nine tenths seen once. Specimen: CD8+ T cells sorted from blood, collected at week 0. The source is a human donor with alopecia areata.

This clone was observed once. Written as DNA, the CDR3 is TGCGCCAGCAGCCAAGGAGTCGGACAGGGGATTGACGAGCAGTACTTC. This encodes CASSQGVGQGIDEQYF. The chain combines TRBV4-1 with TRBJ2-7; the match to TRBD1 covers 9 bases. V dropped 1 base and J dropped 5; count of bases not matched to a gene: 9. Germline assignment: CDR1 MGHRA and CDR2 YSYEKL. The CDR3 runs to 16 residues.

CDR3 region: CASDAGTPLEQFF. In DNA form, the CDR3 reads TGCGCCAGCGACGCCGGGACCCCCTTAGAGCAGTTCTTC. The chain links TRBV10-2 to TRBJ2-1; D is tentatively TRBD1 or TRBD2 (5 bases each). CDR1 and CDR2 from the germline V gene are WSHSY and SAAADI. The CDR3 covers 13 residues. The V end was cut by 8 bases, the J end by 10 bases, with 18 bases between.

This chain's CDR3 is CSVHGTSGIVKFF. CDR3 coding DNA: TGCAGCGTCCACGGGACTAGCGGGATAGTCAAGTTCTTC. The chain carries TRBV29-1 and TRBJ2-1; 13 bases fit TRBD2. The CDR3 is 13 amino acids. J lost 14 bases, V lost 6 bases, and 10 bases had no gene match. Germline CDR1 reads SQVTM; CDR2 reads ANQGSEA.

The rearrangement links TRBV7-3 to TRBJ2-2; 10 bases fit TRBD1. The length of the CDR3 is 16 residues. V was pared by 5 bases and J by 4 bases, with 7 bases of the junction left unmatched. Looked up from germline, CDR1 is SGHTA and CDR2 is FQGTGA. CDR3 loop: CASSAGTGVFTGELFF. The CDR3 DNA reads as TGTGCCAGCAGCGCCGGGACAGGGGTTTTCACCGGGGAGCTGTTTTTT.